This record concerns one T cell receptor beta chain sequence. Its antigen is undetermined. The data originate from a study of brain T cells in children with intractable seizures. The study, taken as a whole, reports: Clones missing pre-surgery may reflect undersampling of that blood sample. Viral specificity was inferred only from CDR3 similarity; HCMV serostatus was unknown.

Assay used: immunoSEQ multiplex PCR; TCRdb lists only in-frame clones, some missing. The repertoire holds about 340,000 clones, roughly 93% seen once, with 4.5% to 7% in the top ten. Trimming stripped 1 base from V and 5 bases from J, with 1 base between. The germline gives CDR1 KGHDR, CDR2 SFDVKD. This CDR3 region has 11 residues. The time point was: blood from clinic visit 5 months post-surgery; TSC patient then seizure free. Only cases whose brain tissue showed the highest T cell transcript signatures were sequenced. Patients received at least one anti-epileptic drug before surgery. This sequence was found in a boy under three years old with tuberous sclerosis and intractable seizures. The source material was peripheral blood, sampled 4 to 6 months after surgery. J is TRBJ1-1 and V is TRBV24-1; D gene uncertain. CDR3 bases: TGTGCCACCAGTGATTTAACTGAAGCTTTCTTT. It specifies CATSDLTEAFF.